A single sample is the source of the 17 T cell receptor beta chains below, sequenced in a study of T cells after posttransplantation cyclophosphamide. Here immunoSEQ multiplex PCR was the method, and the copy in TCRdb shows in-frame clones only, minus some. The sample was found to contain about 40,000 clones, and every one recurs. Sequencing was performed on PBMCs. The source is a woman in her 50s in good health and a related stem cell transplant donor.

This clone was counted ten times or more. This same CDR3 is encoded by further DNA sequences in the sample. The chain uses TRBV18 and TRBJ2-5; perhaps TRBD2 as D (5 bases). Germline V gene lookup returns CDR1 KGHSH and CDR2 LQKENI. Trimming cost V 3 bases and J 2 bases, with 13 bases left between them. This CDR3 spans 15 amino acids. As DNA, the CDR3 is TGTGCCAGCTCACCCCGACTGGACTCACAAGAGACCCAGTACTTC. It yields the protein CASSPRLDSQETQYF.

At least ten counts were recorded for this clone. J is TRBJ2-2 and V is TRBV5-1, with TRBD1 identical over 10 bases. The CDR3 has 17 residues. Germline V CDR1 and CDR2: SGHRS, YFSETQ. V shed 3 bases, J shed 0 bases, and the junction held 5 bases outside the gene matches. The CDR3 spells CASSWGGQGTNTGELFF. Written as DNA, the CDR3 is TGCGCCAGCAGCTGGGGGGGACAGGGGACGAACACCGGGGAGCTGTTTTTT.

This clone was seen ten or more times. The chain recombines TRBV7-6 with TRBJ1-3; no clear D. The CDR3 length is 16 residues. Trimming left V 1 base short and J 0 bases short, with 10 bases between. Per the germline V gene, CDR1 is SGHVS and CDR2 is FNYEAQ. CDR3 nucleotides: TGTGCCAGCAGCTTAGAGGCTAGGAACTCTGGAAACACCATATATTTT. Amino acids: CASSLEARNSGNTIYF. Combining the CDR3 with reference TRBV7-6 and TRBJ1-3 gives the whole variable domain GAGVSQSPRYKVTKRGQDVALRCDPISGHVSLYWYRQALGQGPEFLTYFNYEAQQDKSGLPNDRFSAERPEGSISTLTIQRTEQRDSAMYRCASSLEARNSGNTIYFGEGSWLTVV.

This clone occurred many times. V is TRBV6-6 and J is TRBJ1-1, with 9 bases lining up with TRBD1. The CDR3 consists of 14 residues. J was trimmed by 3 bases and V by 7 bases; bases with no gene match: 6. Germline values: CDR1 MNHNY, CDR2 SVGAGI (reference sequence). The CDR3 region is CASTSDRGYTEAFF. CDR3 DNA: TGTGCCAGCACCTCGGACAGGGGATACACTGAAGCTTTCTTT.

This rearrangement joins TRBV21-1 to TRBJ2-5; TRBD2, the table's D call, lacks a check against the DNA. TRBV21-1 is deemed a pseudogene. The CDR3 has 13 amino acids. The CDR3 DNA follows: TGTGCCAGCAGCAAGGAGGCCCAAGAGACCCAGTACTTC. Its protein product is CASSKEAQETQYF.

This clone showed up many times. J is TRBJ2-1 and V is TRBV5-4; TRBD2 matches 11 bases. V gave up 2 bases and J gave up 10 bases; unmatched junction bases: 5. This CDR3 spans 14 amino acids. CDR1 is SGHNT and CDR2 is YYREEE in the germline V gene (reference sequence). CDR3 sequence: CASSFTSGGVEQFF. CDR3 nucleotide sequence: TGTGCCAGCAGCTTTACTAGCGGGGGTGTGGAGCAGTTCTTC.

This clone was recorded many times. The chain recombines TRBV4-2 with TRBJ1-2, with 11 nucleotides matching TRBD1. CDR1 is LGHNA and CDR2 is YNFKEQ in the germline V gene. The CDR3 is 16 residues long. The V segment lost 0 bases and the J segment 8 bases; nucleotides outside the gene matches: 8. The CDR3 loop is CASSQDPGQGARGYTF. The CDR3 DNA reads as TGTGCCAGCAGCCAAGATCCTGGACAGGGGGCACGGGGCTACACCTTC.

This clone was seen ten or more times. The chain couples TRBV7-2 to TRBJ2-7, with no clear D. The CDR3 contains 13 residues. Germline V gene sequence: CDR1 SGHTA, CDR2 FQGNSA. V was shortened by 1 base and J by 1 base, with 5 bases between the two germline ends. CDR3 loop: CASSLERSYEQYF. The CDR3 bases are TGTGCCAGCAGCTTAGAGAGATCCTACGAGCAGTACTTC.

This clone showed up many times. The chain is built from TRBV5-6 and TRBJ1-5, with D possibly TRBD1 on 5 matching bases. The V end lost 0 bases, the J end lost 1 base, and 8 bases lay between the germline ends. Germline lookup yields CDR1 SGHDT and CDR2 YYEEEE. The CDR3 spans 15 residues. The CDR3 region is CASSLEGLSNQPQHF. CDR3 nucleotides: TGTGCCAGCAGCTTGGAGGGACTGAGCAATCAGCCCCAGCATTTT.

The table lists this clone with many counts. The CDR3 nucleotides read TGTGCCAGCAGTTTAGGTTTTGGGGGCTCGAGCGGCTACACCTTC. Amino acids: CASSLGFGGSSGYTF. The V call is TRBV28, the J call TRBJ1-2; TRBD1 might be the D (6 bases). Germline lookup yields CDR1 MDHEN and CDR2 SYDVKM. Trimming pared 2 bases from V and 8 bases from J, leaving 18 bases between. CDR3 length equals 15 residues.

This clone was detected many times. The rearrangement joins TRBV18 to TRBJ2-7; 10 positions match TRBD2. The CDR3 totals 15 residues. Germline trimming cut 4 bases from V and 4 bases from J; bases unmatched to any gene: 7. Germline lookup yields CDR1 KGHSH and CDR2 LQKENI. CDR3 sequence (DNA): TGTGCCAGCTCACTCACCGGGACTAGCGATTACGAGCAGTACTTC. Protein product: CASSLTGTSDYEQYF.

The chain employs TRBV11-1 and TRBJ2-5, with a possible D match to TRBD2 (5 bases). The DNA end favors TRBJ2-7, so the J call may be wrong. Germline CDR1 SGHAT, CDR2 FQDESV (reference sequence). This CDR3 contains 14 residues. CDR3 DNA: TGTGCCAGCAGCTTAACGGGGAATCGGAACGAGCAGTACTTC. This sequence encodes CASSLTGNRNEQYF.

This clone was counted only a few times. For the CDR3, the DNA is TGTGCCAGCAGTTTAGAGTCCCTAGCTAAGGACGAGCAGTACTTC. Its translation: CASSLESLAKDEQYF. The chain is built from TRBV28 and TRBJ2-7; possibly TRBD2 for D (5 bases). CDR3 length: 15 residues. The germline CDR1 and CDR2 sequences are MDHEN and SYDVKM. V was shortened by 2 bases and J by 5 bases, with 16 bases between the two germline ends.

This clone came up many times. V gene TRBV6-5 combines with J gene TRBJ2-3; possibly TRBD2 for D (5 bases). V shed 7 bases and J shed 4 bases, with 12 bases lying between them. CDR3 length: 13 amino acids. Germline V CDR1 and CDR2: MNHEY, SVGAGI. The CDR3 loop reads CASTYPGADTQYF. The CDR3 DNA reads TGTGCCAGCACTTATCCCGGGGCAGATACGCAGTATTTT.

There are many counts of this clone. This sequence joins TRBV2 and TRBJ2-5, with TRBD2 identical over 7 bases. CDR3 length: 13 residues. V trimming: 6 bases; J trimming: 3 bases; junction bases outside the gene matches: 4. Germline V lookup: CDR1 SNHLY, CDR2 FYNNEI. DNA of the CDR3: TGTGCCAGCAGCCCGGGGGGAGAAGAGACCCAGTACTTC. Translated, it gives CASSPGGEETQYF. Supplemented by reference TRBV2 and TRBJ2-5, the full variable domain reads EPEVTQTPSHQVTQMGQEVILRCVPISNHLYFYWYRQILGQKVEFLVSFYNNEISEKSEIFDDQFSVERPDGSNFTLKIRSTKLEDSAMYFCASSPGGEETQYFGPGTRLLVL.

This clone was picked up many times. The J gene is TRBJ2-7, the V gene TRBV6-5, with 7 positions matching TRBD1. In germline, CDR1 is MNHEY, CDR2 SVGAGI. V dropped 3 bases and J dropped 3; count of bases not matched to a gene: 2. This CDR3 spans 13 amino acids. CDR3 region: CASSYHRGYEQYF. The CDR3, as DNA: TGTGCCAGCAGTTATCACAGGGGCTACGAGCAGTACTTC.

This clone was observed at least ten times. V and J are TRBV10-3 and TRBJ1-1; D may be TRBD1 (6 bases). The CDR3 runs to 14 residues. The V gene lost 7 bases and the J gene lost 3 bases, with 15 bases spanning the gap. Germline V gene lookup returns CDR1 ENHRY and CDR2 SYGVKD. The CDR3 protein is CAITSGVRDTEAFF. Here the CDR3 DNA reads TGTGCCATCACCTCAGGGGTCCGGGACACTGAAGCTTTCTTT.